This T cell receptor (beta chain) was captured in a study of T cells after posttransplantation cyclophosphamide. A marrow graft followed busulfan-fludarabine conditioning, with cyclophosphamide on days +3 and +4. The length of the CDR3 is 13 residues. V lost 1 base and J 5 bases, leaving 8 bases between the germline ends. Germline CDR1 reads MGHRA; CDR2 reads YSYEKL. This clone was seen many times. TCRdb's copy holds only in-frame clones and misses some; the assay was immunoSEQ multiplex PCR. The repertoire consists of more than 9,000 clones, none detected only once. The rearrangement uses TRBV4-1 and TRBJ1-1; D remains ambiguous. The receptor was derived from a female patient between 40 and 50 years old who received an allogeneic stem cell transplant from a related donor, was CMV-positive, and had no GVHD. Some T cells may be supplied by the graft donor. Sequenced here: PBMCs, sampled after allogeneic stem cell transplant with posttransplant cyclophosphamide. CDR3 sequence: CASSQVLATEAFF. For the CDR3, the DNA is TGCGCCAGCAGCCAAGTTTTGGCTACTGAAGCTTTCTTT.